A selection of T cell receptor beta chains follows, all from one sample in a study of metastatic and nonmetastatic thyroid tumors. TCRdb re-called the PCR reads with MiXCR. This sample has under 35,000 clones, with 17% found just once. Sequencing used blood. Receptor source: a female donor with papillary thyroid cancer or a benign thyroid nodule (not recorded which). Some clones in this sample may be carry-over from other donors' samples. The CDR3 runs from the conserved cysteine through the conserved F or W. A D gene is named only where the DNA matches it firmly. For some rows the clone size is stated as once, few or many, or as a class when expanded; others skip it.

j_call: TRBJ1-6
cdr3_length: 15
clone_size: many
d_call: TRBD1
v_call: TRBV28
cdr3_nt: TGTGCCATGACCCCCTCGACAGGGGTCGGTTCACCCCTCCACTTT
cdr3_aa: CAMTPSTGVGSPLHF

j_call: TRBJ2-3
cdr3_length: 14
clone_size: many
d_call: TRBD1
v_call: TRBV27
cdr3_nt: TGTGCCAGCACCCTACAGGGGTCAAGAGATACGCAGTATTTT
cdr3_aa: CASTLQGSRDTQYF

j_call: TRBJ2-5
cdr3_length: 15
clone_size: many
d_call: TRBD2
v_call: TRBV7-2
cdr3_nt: TGTGCCAGCAGCAATAGCGGGACCCTGGGAGAGACCCAGTACTTC
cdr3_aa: CASSNSGTLGETQYF

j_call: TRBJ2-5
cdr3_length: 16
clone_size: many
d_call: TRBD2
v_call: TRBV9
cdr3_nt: TGTGCCAGCAGCGCCCCCCTCCTAGCGGGACAAGAGACCCAGTACTTC
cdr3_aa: CASSAPLLAGQETQYF

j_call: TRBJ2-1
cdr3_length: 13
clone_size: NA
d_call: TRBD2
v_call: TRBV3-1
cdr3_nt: TGTGCCAGCAGCCCCTGGACTAGCGGGGAGCAGTTCTTC
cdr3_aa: CASSPWTSGEQFF

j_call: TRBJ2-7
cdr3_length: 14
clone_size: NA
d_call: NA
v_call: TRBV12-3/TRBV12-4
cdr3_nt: TGTGCCAGCAGTTCCGGGGCCGGGACCTACGAGCAGTACTTC
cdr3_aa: CASSSGAGTYEQYF

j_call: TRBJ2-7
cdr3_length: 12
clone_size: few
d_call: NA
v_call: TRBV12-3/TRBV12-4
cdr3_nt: TGTGCCAGCAGCGACGGGATGTACGAGCAGTACTTC
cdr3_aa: CASSDGMYEQYF

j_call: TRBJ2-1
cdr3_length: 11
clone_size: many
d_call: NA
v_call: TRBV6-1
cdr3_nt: TGTGCCAGCAGTGCCCGCCCGGAGCAGTTCTTC
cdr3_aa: CASSARPEQFF

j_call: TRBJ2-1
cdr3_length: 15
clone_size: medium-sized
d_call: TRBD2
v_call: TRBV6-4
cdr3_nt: TGTGCCAGCAGTGATAGCGGGGGGGCCTACAATGAGCAGTTCTTC
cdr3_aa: CASSDSGGAYNEQFF

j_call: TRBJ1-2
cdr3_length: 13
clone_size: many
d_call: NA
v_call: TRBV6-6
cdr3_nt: TGTGCCAGCAGTTACGATCCTAACTATGGCTACACCTTC
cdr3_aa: CASSYDPNYGYTF

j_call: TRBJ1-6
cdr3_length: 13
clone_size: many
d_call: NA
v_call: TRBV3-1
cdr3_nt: TGTGCCAGCGGCAGAGACTATAATTCACCCCTCCACTTT
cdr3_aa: CASGRDYNSPLHF

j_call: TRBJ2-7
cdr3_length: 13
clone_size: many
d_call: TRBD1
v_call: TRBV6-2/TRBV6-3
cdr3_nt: TGTGCCAGCAAGGCACAGGGGTTCTACGAGCAGTACTTC
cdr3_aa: CASKAQGFYEQYF

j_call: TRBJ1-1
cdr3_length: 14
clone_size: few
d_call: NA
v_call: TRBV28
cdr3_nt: TGTGCCAGTATAGGTGGTACCAGGAAAGTGAAAGCTTTCTTT
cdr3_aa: CASIGGTRKVKAFF

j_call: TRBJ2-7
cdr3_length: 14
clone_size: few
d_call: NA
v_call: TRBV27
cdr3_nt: TGTGCCAGCAGTTTATACAGGGCTTCCTACGAGCAGTACTTC
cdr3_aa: CASSLYRASYEQYF

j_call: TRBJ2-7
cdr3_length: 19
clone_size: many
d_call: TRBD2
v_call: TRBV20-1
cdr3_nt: TGCAGTGCCTCCTCTCCGGGACAGGGACTAGCGGGCAAGGCGGGGGAGCAGTACTTC
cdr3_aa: CSASSPGQGLAGKAGEQYF

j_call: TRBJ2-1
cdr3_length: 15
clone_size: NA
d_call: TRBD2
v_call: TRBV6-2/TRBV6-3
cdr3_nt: TGTGCCAGCAGTCGGGGGGAGCGGGACTCCGATGAGCAGTTCTTC
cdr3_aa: CASSRGERDSDEQFF

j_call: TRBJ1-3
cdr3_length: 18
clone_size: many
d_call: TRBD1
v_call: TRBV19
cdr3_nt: TGTGCCAGTAGAACCGGGACAGGGGGCGAATATACTGGAAACACCATATATTTT
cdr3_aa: CASRTGTGGEYTGNTIYF

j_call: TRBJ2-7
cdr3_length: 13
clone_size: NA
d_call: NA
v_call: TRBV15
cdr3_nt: TGTGCCACCAGCAAGGAGAGGGGGGACGAGCAGTACTTC
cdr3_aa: CATSKERGDEQYF

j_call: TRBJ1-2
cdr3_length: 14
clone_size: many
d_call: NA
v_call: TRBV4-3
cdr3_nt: TGCGCCAGCAGCCACCAGCAAGAGAACTATGGCTGCACCTTC
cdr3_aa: CASSHQQENYGCTF

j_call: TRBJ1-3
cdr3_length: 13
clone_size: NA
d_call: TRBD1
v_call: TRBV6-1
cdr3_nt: TGTGCCACCACAGGGGCCTCTGGAAACACCATATATTTT
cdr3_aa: CATTGASGNTIYF

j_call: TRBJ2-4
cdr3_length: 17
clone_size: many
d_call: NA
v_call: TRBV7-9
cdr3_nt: TGTGCCAGCAGCTTAGACAGGGGGGGTCTAGCCAAAAACATTCAGTACTTC
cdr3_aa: CASSLDRGGLAKNIQYF

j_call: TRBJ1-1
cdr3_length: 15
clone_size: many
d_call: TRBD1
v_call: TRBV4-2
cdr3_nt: TGTGCCAGCAGCCCAGGGGGGGCCATGAACACTGAAGCTTTCTTT
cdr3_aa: CASSPGGAMNTEAFF

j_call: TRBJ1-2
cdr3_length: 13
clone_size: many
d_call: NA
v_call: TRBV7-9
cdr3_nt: TGTGCCAGCAGGTGGGGACTCAGCTATGGCTACACCTTC
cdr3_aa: CASRWGLSYGYTF

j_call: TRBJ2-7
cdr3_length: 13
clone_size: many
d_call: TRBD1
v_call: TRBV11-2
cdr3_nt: TGTGCCAGCAGCCCAAGGACAGGCCCCGAGCAGTACTTC
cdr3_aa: CASSPRTGPEQYF

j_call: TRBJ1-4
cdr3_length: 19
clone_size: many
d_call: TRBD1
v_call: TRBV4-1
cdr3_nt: TGCGCCAGCAGCCAAGATCCGGGACAGGTGGTTGCAACTAATGAAAAACTGTTTTTT
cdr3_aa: CASSQDPGQVVATNEKLFF

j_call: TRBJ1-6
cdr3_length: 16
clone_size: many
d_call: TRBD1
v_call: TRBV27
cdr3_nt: TGTGCCAGCAGTTCAAGGCAGCGGGACAGGGGTTCACCCCTCCACTTT
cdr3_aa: CASSSRQRDRGSPLHF

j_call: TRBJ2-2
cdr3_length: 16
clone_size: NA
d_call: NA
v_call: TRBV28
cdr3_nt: TGTGCCAGCAGGACCGAAGGTACAGGTGCCACCTGGGAGCTGTTTTTT
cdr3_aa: CASRTEGTGATWELFF